This entry lists 31 T cell receptor beta chains sequenced from one sample in a study of a mutant IDH1 vaccine in newly diagnosed glioma. The antigens for these receptors are not known. As for time point: week 47, end of study. Each dose of the vaccine consisted of 300 ug of mutant IDH1 20-mer peptide, with topical imiquimod. Sequencing was performed with immunoSEQ multiplex PCR; in TCRdb, only in-frame clones are kept and a portion is missing. The repertoire holds tens of thousands of clones, with 75% as singletons. Sequenced material: PBMCs, taken from a glioma patient whose treatment included an IDH1 peptide vaccine. The receptor source for this set is a middle-aged man with glioma.

This clone turned up a few times. The chain combines TRBV4-2 with TRBJ1-2; D might be TRBD1 (6 bases). V shed 0 bases and J shed 4 bases, with 12 bases lying between them. Per the germline V gene, CDR1 is LGHNA and CDR2 is YNFKEQ. This CDR3 spans 15 amino acids. The CDR3 protein is CASSQDLTGIYGYTF. In nucleotides, the CDR3 is TGTGCCAGCAGCCAAGATCTGACAGGCATCTATGGCTACACCTTC.

CDR3 region: CATSPGRREEFF. In DNA, the CDR3 is TGTGCCACCAGCCCAGGTAGGAGGGAGGAGTTCTTC. The gene calls are TRBV15 and TRBJ2-1; a weak D match, TRBD2 (6 bases). This CDR3 has 12 residues. The ends were cut back, 5 bases at V and 14 bases at J, with 16 bases in the middle. Germline lookup yields CDR1 LNHNV and CDR2 YYDKDF (reference sequence).

V gene TRBV7-9 combines with J gene TRBJ1-1; 9 nucleotides line up with TRBD1. V gave up 3 bases and J gave up 1 base; unmatched junction bases: 6. Germline CDR1 is SEHNR and CDR2 is FQNEAQ (reference sequence). This CDR3 has 16 residues. The CDR3, as DNA: TGTGCCAGCAGCTTTCCGAAGACAGGGGGGAACACTGAAGCTTTCTTT. Translation gives CASSFPKTGGNTEAFF.

The CDR3 loop is CASSDFPAGKETQYF. Here the CDR3 DNA reads TGCGCCAGCAGTGATTTTCCAGCGGGAAAGGAGACCCAGTACTTC. The chain recombines TRBV10-2 with TRBJ2-5, with TRBD2 identical over 7 bases. With 3 bases clipped from V and 5 bases from J, the junction kept 9 bases outside the gene matches. CDR3 size: 15 residues. Germline CDR1 WSHSY, CDR2 SAAADI.

The V call is TRBV13, the J call TRBJ2-1, with 9 positions matching TRBD2. V was pared by 4 bases and J by 6 bases, with 7 bases of the junction left unmatched. This CDR3 contains 15 residues. Per the germline V gene, CDR1 is PRHDT and CDR2 is FYEKMQ (reference sequence). Here the CDR3 DNA reads TGTGCCAGCAGCTCCCCCGGGACTAGCAGCAATGAGCAGTTCTTC. Translation: CASSSPGTSSNEQFF.

The chain uses TRBV6-1 and TRBJ1-5; D remains unclear. The CDR3 sequence is 14 residues long. Germline CDR1 MNHNS, CDR2 SASEGT. The germline V and J ends were trimmed by 2 bases and 7 bases, with 12 bases remaining between them. As DNA, the CDR3 is TGTGCCAGCAGTGAAATCGGGTTTAGCCAGCCCCAGCATTTT. Translated: CASSEIGFSQPQHF.

By share, this clone counts as medium-sized. The rearrangement links TRBV11-3 to TRBJ2-2; TRBD2 matches at 11 bases. The length of the CDR3 is 16 residues. Losses at the gene ends were 5 bases for V and 2 bases for J; bases not matched to a gene: 4. The V gene's germline CDR1 is SGHNT and CDR2 YENEEA. In DNA, the CDR3 is TGTGCCAGCAGCCCCGGGACTAGCGGCAACACCGGGGAGCTGTTTTTT. It specifies CASSPGTSGNTGELFF.

This clone was counted a single time. The rearrangement links TRBV7-2 to TRBJ2-1; TRBD2 aligns across 14 bases. The length of the CDR3 is 17 residues. Germline V gene sequence: CDR1 SGHTA, CDR2 FQGNSA. J was trimmed by 7 bases and V by 3 bases; bases with no gene match: 8. CDR3 amino acids: CASSFGTSGGDGNEQFF. The CDR3 region has the DNA TGTGCCAGCAGCTTCGGGACTAGCGGGGGAGATGGGAATGAGCAGTTCTTC.

V is TRBV5-1 and J is TRBJ2-5, with D perhaps matching TRBD1 (6 bases). Germline V lookup: CDR1 SGHRS, CDR2 YFSETQ. This CDR3 is 13 amino acids long. Trimming stripped 6 bases from V and 2 bases from J, with 11 bases between. The CDR3 spells CASNRDRQETQYF. In nucleotides, the CDR3 is TGCGCCAGCAACAGGGACCGGCAAGAGACCCAGTACTTC.

V gene TRBV10-3 combines with J gene TRBJ2-7, with 7 nucleotides matching TRBD1. Germline V CDR1 and CDR2: ENHRY, SYGVKD. The CDR3 runs 14 residues. V gave up 4 bases and J gave up 7 bases; unmatched junction bases: 10. The CDR3 loop reads CAISGKETGLEQYF. The CDR3 DNA reads as TGTGCCATCAGTGGGAAGGAGACAGGGTTGGAGCAGTACTTC.

This clone has more than one count but fewer than ten. The chain has TRBV18 and TRBJ1-2; D remains ambiguous. The CDR3 extends over 15 amino acids. Between the trimmed V and J ends, which lost 1 base and 0 bases, there was a span of 9 bases. Per germline, CDR1 KGHSH and CDR2 LQKENI. The CDR3 loop is CASSPREASNYGYTF. CDR3 bases: TGTGCCAGCTCACCACGGGAAGCGTCTAACTATGGCTACACCTTC.

J is TRBJ2-5 and V is TRBV6-1, with 8 bases fitting TRBD2. The junction had 8 bases not matched to a gene; V was cut back by 8 bases and J by 6 bases. The V gene's germline CDR1 is MNHNS and CDR2 SASEGT. The CDR3 loop spans 13 amino acids. The CDR3 DNA follows: TGTGCCAGCGGGAGCGGGAGCGGAAAGACCCAGTACTTC. Translated: CASGSGSGKTQYF.

This chain connects TRBV11-3 to TRBJ2-5, with unresolved D. This CDR3 spans 17 amino acids. V was shortened by 5 bases and J by 4 bases, with 23 bases between the two germline ends. In germline, CDR1 is SGHNT, CDR2 YENEEA. The chain's CDR3 is CASSLRHLRRSGETQYF. In DNA, the CDR3 is TGTGCCAGCAGCCTTCGACATCTCCGACGGTCGGGAGAGACCCAGTACTTC.

The CDR3 region is CATSRTGLAPHNEQFF. The CDR3 coding sequence is TGTGCCACCAGCAGGACCGGACTAGCGCCTCACAATGAGCAGTTCTTC. J is TRBJ2-1 and V is TRBV15; TRBD2 aligns across 9 bases. CDR1 and CDR2 (germline): LNHNV, YYDKDF (reference sequence). The V gene end was trimmed by 3 bases and the J gene end by 5 bases; junction bases not matched to a gene: 8. This CDR3 contains 16 residues.

The chain combines TRBV13 with TRBJ2-2; the D gene could be TRBD1 or TRBD2 (5 bases each). Germline CDR1 reads PRHDT; CDR2 reads FYEKMQ (reference sequence). V dropped 6 bases and J dropped 4 bases, with 15 bases sitting between them. The CDR3 covers 15 residues. CDR3 residues: CASSPPRGSTGELFF. The CDR3 bases are TGTGCCAGCAGTCCCCCGAGGGGTTCCACCGGGGAGCTGTTTTTT.

This chain joins TRBV27 and TRBJ2-3; the D gene is possibly TRBD2 (6 bases). This CDR3 spans 17 amino acids. Germline V lookup: CDR1 MNHEY, CDR2 SMNVEV (reference sequence). Trimming took off 2 bases at V and 2 bases at J, with 17 bases between the two ends. The CDR3 DNA is TGTGCCAGCAGTTTACTTGCGACTAGTCCCAACACAGATACGCAGTATTTT. It yields the protein CASSLLATSPNTDTQYF.

This sequence joins TRBV29-1 and TRBJ1-2; TRBD1 agrees at 9 bases. CDR1 and CDR2 (germline): SQVTM, ANQGSEA. This CDR3 spans 13 amino acids. V shed 7 bases, J shed 6 bases, and the junction held 9 bases outside the gene matches. The CDR3 spells CSGDRGISHGYTF. CDR3 DNA sequence: TGCAGCGGCGACAGGGGGATATCTCATGGCTACACCTTC.

The V gene is TRBV5-6, the J gene TRBJ1-1, with D tentatively TRBD1 (6 bases). V gave up 3 bases and J gave up 4 bases, with 16 bases separating them. This CDR3 region has 15 residues. Germline assignment: CDR1 SGHDT and CDR2 YYEEEE. CDR3 bases: TGTGCCAGCAGCTGGGGGGCGGGGGCCAGCACTGAAGCTTTCTTT. Its protein is CASSWGAGASTEAFF.

The V gene is TRBV11-2, the J gene TRBJ2-5, with D unresolved. Germline CDR1 reads SGHAT; CDR2 reads FQNNGV. The CDR3 has 12 amino acids. Trimming pared 2 bases from V and 0 bases from J, leaving 1 base between. The CDR3 nucleotides read TGTGCCAGCAGCTTAAACCAAGAGACCCAGTACTTC. Protein: CASSLNQETQYF. The variable domain in full, completed from reference TRBV11-2 and TRBJ2-5, reads EAGVAQSPRYKIIEKRQSVAFWCNPISGHATLYWYQQILGQGPKLLIQFQNNGVVDDSQLPKDRFSAERLKGVDSTLKIQPAKLEDSAVYLCASSLNQETQYFGPGTRLLVL.

This chain connects TRBV11-3 to TRBJ2-2; D is unresolved. The CDR3 is 11 residues long. V lost 5 bases to trimming and J lost 7 bases, with 5 bases between them. Per the germline V gene, CDR1 is SGHNT and CDR2 is YENEEA. The CDR3 loop reads CASSRDGELFF. Written as DNA, the CDR3 is TGTGCCAGCAGCCGCGACGGGGAGCTGTTTTTT.

In its sample, this clone was seen once. V and J are TRBV5-8 and TRBJ1-1; no firm D call. V was shortened by 4 bases and J by 0 bases, with 4 bases between the two germline ends. This CDR3 spans 12 amino acids. Germline V lookup: CDR1 SGHTS, CDR2 YDEGEE. CDR3 region: CASSLLNTEAFF. The DNA of the CDR3 is TGTGCCAGCAGCCTGCTGAACACTGAAGCTTTCTTT.

The chain joins TRBV6-6 to TRBJ2-5; possible D gene TRBD2, 6 bases. V shed 3 bases and J shed 0 bases, with 8 bases lying between them. CDR3 length equals 14 residues. CDR1 is MNHNY, CDR2 SVGAGI, per germline (reference sequence). Here the CDR3 DNA reads TGTGCCAGCAGTTATCGGGGGTACCAAGAGACCCAGTACTTC. Translated: CASSYRGYQETQYF.

This chain uses TRBV2 with TRBJ1-1; D perhaps matches TRBD1 (6 bases). The CDR3 is 15 amino acids. The ends were cut back, 5 bases at V and 1 base at J, with 14 bases in the middle. Germline V gene lookup returns CDR1 SNHLY and CDR2 FYNNEI. This chain's CDR3 is CASSTGTQTNTEAFF. Written as DNA, the CDR3 is TGTGCCAGCAGTACAGGGACCCAAACGAACACTGAAGCTTTCTTT. Filled out from reference TRBV2 and TRBJ1-1, the complete variable domain reads EPEVTQTPSHQVTQMGQEVILRCVPISNHLYFYWYRQILGQKVEFLVSFYNNEISEKSEIFDDQFSVERPDGSNFTLKIRSTKLEDSAMYFCASSTGTQTNTEAFFGQGTRLTVV.

The chain carries TRBV7-2 and TRBJ2-3; the D is unclear. Germline CDR1 and CDR2: SGHTA and FQGNSA. V was trimmed by 5 bases and J by 6 bases, leaving 6 bases between them. This CDR3 contains 11 residues. The CDR3 coding sequence is TGTGCCAGCAGCACAAGGGATACGCAGTATTTT. This translates into CASSTRDTQYF.

The CDR3 DNA is TGTGCCTGCACGAGGTATGAGCGGCCCGGGGAGCTGTTTTTT. Translated, it gives CACTRYERPGELFF. The rearrangement joins TRBV30 to TRBJ2-2; weak D call: TRBD2 (5 bases). The CDR3 is 14 residues long. The V end lost 6 bases, the J end lost 6 bases, and 17 bases lay between the germline ends. Germline V gives CDR1 GTSNPN, CDR2 SVGIG (reference sequence).

This clone was seen once. The rearrangement links TRBV6-4 to TRBJ2-3; D unclear. The CDR3 is made up of 13 amino acids. The germline gives CDR1 MRHNA, CDR2 SNTAGT. V dropped 5 bases and J dropped 2 bases, with 8 bases sitting between them. The CDR3 nucleotides read TGTGCCAGCAGTCCCCGCGACACAGATACGCAGTATTTT. Amino acid sequence: CASSPRDTDTQYF.

The chain carries TRBV6-1 and TRBJ1-1; D might be TRBD1 (6 bases). The CDR3 consists of 13 residues. Per germline, CDR1 MNHNS and CDR2 SASEGT. V gave up 6 bases and J gave up 1 base, with 9 bases separating them. CDR3 residues: CASSDRPNTEAFF. CDR3 coding DNA: TGTGCCAGCAGCGACAGGCCGAACACTGAAGCTTTCTTT.

The chain has TRBV20-1 and TRBJ1-2; D unclear. Germline CDR1 and CDR2: DFQATT and SNEGSKA (reference sequence). This CDR3 spans 9 amino acids. The CDR3 region is CIPKGGYTF. The CDR3 coding sequence is TGCATCCCAAAGGGTGGCTACACCTTC.

The rearrangement uses TRBV19 and TRBJ2-2; 7 nucleotides align to TRBD2. Trimming took 8 bases from V and 4 from J; bases not matched to a gene: 13. This CDR3 has 16 residues. Germline V gives CDR1 LNHDA, CDR2 SQIVND (reference sequence). The CDR3 bases are TGTGCCAGTCTAGTATACGCGGGAGCTAGCACCGGGGAGCTGTTTTTT. Its translation: CASLVYAGASTGELFF.

This clone was detected a few times. The V call is TRBV6-5, the J call TRBJ1-2; D might be TRBD1 (6 bases). There are 15 residues in the CDR3. V was pared by 2 bases and J by 5 bases, with 15 bases between. Germline V gene sequence: CDR1 MNHEY, CDR2 SVGAGI. The CDR3 reads CASSYGPTGSYGYTF. CDR3 bases: TGTGCCAGCAGTTACGGACCGACAGGCTCATATGGCTACACCTTC.

The V call is TRBV7-2, the J call TRBJ2-2; 9 nucleotides match TRBD1. The CDR3 contains 14 residues. The V segment lost 5 bases and the J segment 6 bases; nucleotides outside the gene matches: 4. CDR1 is SGHTA and CDR2 is FQGNSA in the germline V gene. As DNA, the CDR3 is TGTGCCAGCAGCGTGACAGGGGGGGCCGGGGAGCTGTTTTTT. This encodes CASSVTGGAGELFF.